This T cell receptor beta chain was obtained from a study of T-cell reconstitution after alpha-beta-depleted transplantation in children. This clonotype appeared a few times. Unique molecular identifiers were incorporated into the prepared TCRbeta library. Via MiXCR, TCRdb re-called the PCR reads, giving one row per CDR3 protein. The sample has 500,000 to 750,000 distinct CDR3 sequences, 10% to 15% seen once. CDR3 length: 13 residues. V was clipped by 1 base and J by 8 bases, with 8 bases between them. Material: PBMCs, mostly from graft donor cells, obtained 360 days after TCRalphabeta/CD19-depleted stem cell transplant. The receptor's source is a male patient between 10 and 17 years old who had a stem cell transplant for acute myeloid leukemia, so the T cells may come from the graft donor. The gene calls are TRBV12-3 or TRBV12-4 and TRBJ2-2; D remains ambiguous. CDR3 residues: CASSLEPMGELFF. The CDR3 nucleotides read TGTGCCAGCAGTTTAGAACCCATGGGGGAGCTGTTTTTT.